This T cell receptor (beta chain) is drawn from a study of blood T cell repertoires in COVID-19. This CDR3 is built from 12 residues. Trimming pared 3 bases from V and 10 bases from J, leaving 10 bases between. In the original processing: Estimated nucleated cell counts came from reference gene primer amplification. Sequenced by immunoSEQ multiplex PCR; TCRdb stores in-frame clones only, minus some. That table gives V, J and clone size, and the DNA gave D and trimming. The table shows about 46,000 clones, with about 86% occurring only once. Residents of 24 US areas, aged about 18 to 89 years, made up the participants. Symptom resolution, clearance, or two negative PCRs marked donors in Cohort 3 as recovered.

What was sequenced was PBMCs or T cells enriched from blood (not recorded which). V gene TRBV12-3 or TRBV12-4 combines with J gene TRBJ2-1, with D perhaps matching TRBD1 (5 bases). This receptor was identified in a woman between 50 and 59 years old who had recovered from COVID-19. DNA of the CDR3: TGTGCCAGCAGTTTCCTGCAGGGCGAGCAGTTCTTC. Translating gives CASSFLQGEQFF.